This TCR beta chain was profiled in a study of blood T cell repertoires in COVID-19. Study as a whole: The United States, Italy and Spain were the sources of the acute and convalescent COVID-19 samples.

Participants were aged about 18 to 100 years, lived in roughly 25 US areas, and enrolled virtually. CDR1 and CDR2 (germline): SGHTS, YDEGEE. The V end was cut by 7 bases, the J end by 5 bases, with 15 bases between. The CDR3 sequence is 14 residues long. Clones were read by immunoSEQ multiplex PCR, and TCRdb kept only the in-frame ones, dropping some. The sample lists fewer than 350,000 clones, approximately 91% occurring once. The sample holds a few counts of this clone. The sequence was obtained from a woman aged 40 to 50 with acute COVID-19. The chain links TRBV5-8 to TRBJ2-2; unclear D gene. Material for sequencing was PBMCs or T cells enriched from blood (not recorded which). The CDR3 reads CASGRAPRTGELFF. The DNA of the CDR3 is TGTGCCAGCGGCAGAGCCCCGCGGACCGGGGAGCTGTTTTTT.